These 20 T cell receptor beta chains were all obtained from the same sample, sequenced in a study of patients and donors after allogeneic stem cell transplantation. A single record per CDR3 protein comes from TCRdb applying MiXCR to the RT-PCR reads. The table records approximately 200,000 distinct CDR3 sequences, roughly 38% of them present only once. The specimen sequenced was blood, either unsorted or a sorted T cell fraction (not recorded which). The source of these receptors is a human donor who was either an allogeneic HSCT recipient or a stem cell or donor lymphocyte infusion donor (not recorded which). It is not recorded whose cells these are; they may come from a transplant donor.

This clonotype was found a few times. The chain couples TRBV10-3 to TRBJ1-1; D call uncertain. The CDR3 covers 13 residues. The V and J ends lost 6 bases and 3 bases respectively, with 11 bases between them. Germline lookup yields CDR1 ENHRY and CDR2 SYGVKD. CDR3 sequence: CAIRREVYTEAFF. The CDR3, as DNA: TGTGCCATCAGGAGAGAGGTGTACACTGAAGCTTTCTTT.

This clonotype was counted a few times. The genes are TRBV12-3 or TRBV12-4 and TRBJ1-2; possibly TRBD1 for D (5 bases). Trimming stripped 6 bases from V and 8 bases from J, with 19 bases between. The CDR3 spans 14 residues. This chain's CDR3 is CASSSQAQGRGYTF. The CDR3 DNA is TGTGCCAGCAGCTCTCAGGCTCAGGGCCGGGGCTACACCTTC.

This clonotype was observed a handful of times. The chain combines TRBV5-5 with TRBJ2-3; D call uncertain. This CDR3 region has 14 residues. The germline gives CDR1 SGHKS, CDR2 YYEKEE (reference sequence). Trimming took 4 bases from V and 4 from J, leaving 13 bases between them. The CDR3 DNA follows: TGTGCCAGCAGCCCGTTTATTGGCGCAGATACGCAGTATTTT. This encodes CASSPFIGADTQYF.

V and J are TRBV20-1 and TRBJ1-3; no clear D. The V gene's germline CDR1 is DFQATT and CDR2 SNEGSKA (reference sequence). Trimming left V 1 base short and J 0 bases short, with 1 base between. This CDR3 comprises 12 residues. The chain's CDR3 is CSARVSGNTIYF. The CDR3 DNA follows: TGCAGTGCTAGAGTCTCTGGAAACACCATATATTTT.

The V call is TRBV3-1, the J call TRBJ2-3, with TRBD1 as a possible D gene (6 bases). CDR1 and CDR2 from the germline V gene are LGHDT and YNNKEL (reference sequence). The CDR3 is 14 amino acids. The V end lost 4 bases, the J end lost 6 bases, and 14 bases lay between the germline ends. In nucleotides, the CDR3 is TGTGCCAGCAGCCTACAGGGATCAGCCGATACGCAGTATTTT. Protein: CASSLQGSADTQYF.

The J gene is TRBJ2-7, the V gene TRBV4-3; perhaps D is TRBD1 or TRBD2 (5 bases each). Germline CDR1 reads LGHNA; CDR2 reads YSLEER. Deletions cut 1 base from V and 6 bases from J, with 10 bases between. The CDR3 covers 13 residues. The CDR3 reads CASSQGWGSEQYF. CDR3 coding DNA: TGCGCCAGCAGCCAAGGATGGGGGAGCGAGCAGTACTTC.

The count of this clonotype is one. The J gene is TRBJ2-1, the V gene TRBV10-3, with 9 bases matching TRBD2. The CDR3 spans 15 residues. J lost 5 bases, V lost 1 base, and 3 bases had no gene match. CDR1 ENHRY and CDR2 SYGVKD come from the germline V gene. CDR3 sequence: CAISELRGGNNEQFF. CDR3 sequence (DNA): TGTGCCATCAGTGAGTTGCGGGGGGGCAACAATGAGCAGTTCTTC.

This clonotype was seen a handful of times. This rearrangement joins TRBV28 to TRBJ1-1; D remains ambiguous. Trimming shortened V by 2 bases and J by 6 bases, and 16 bases separated the two germline ends. Germline-derived CDR1 and CDR2 are MDHEN and SYDVKM. The CDR3 loop spans 15 amino acids. CDR3 in DNA: TGTGCCAGCAGTTTAGTTTTGGGCAGCAAATCTGAAGCTTTCTTT. This gives the protein CASSLVLGSKSEAFF.

This clonotype occurred a few times. The V call is TRBV20-1, the J call TRBJ1-1; D unclear. The ends were cut back, 6 bases at V and 1 base at J, with 6 bases in the middle. The CDR3 extends over 11 amino acids. The V gene's germline CDR1 is DFQATT and CDR2 SNEGSKA (reference sequence). The CDR3 sequence: CSAIGNTEAFF. The CDR3 DNA reads TGCAGTGCAATCGGGAACACTGAAGCTTTCTTT.

The chain joins TRBV28 to TRBJ2-7, with no clear D. The CDR3 is made up of 13 amino acids. Germline values: CDR1 MDHEN, CDR2 SYDVKM. V lost 0 bases, J lost 6 bases, and 9 bases lay in between. The CDR3 sequence is CASSLWWGAEQYF. CDR3 nucleotides: TGTGCCAGCAGTTTATGGTGGGGTGCCGAGCAGTACTTC. Together with reference TRBV28 and TRBJ2-7, the CDR3 gives the full variable domain: DVKVTQSSRYLVKRTGEKVFLECVQDMDHENMFWYRQDPGLGLRLIYFSYDVKMKEKGDIPEGYSVSREKKERFSLILESASTNQTSMYLCASSLWWGAEQYFGPGTRLTVT.

Many counts were recorded for this clonotype. The gene calls are TRBV7-9 and TRBJ1-5, with D maybe TRBD1 (6 bases). CDR3 length: 15 amino acids. Trimming removed 0 bases at V and 6 bases at J, with 12 bases between. The V gene's germline CDR1 is SEHNR and CDR2 FQNEAQ (reference sequence). In nucleotides, the CDR3 is TGTGCCAGCAGCTTAGCAACAGGGCTCCCTCAGCCCCAGCATTTT. As protein: CASSLATGLPQPQHF.

The chain combines TRBV18 with TRBJ1-5; 8 bases fit TRBD1. After removal of 2 bases from V and 0 bases from J, the junction contained 6 bases not matched to a gene. Germline V gene lookup returns CDR1 KGHSH and CDR2 LQKENI. There are 17 residues in the CDR3. CDR3 sequence: CASSPNRGTYSNQPQHF. The CDR3 DNA follows: TGTGCCAGCTCACCAAACAGGGGGACTTATAGCAATCAGCCCCAGCATTTT.

This clonotype was counted between two and nine times. The chain has TRBV7-2 and TRBJ2-3; D remains unclear. The length of the CDR3 is 15 residues. Germline CDR1 is SGHTA and CDR2 is FQGNSA. Trimming removed 6 bases from V and 6 bases from J, with 19 bases in between. The DNA for the CDR3 is TGTGCCAGCAGTCCTCGGGTCTCAACCCCTGATACGCAGTATTTT. Amino acids: CASSPRVSTPDTQYF.

The chain has TRBV3-1 and TRBJ1-3, with D unclear. The CDR3 extends over 15 amino acids. Per germline, CDR1 LGHDT and CDR2 YNNKEL (reference sequence). Trimming removed 3 bases at V and 0 bases at J, with 9 bases between. CDR3 DNA sequence: TGTGCCAGCAGCCAGGCTTCGAGCTCTGGAAACACCATATATTTT. Translated: CASSQASSSGNTIYF.

This clonotype turned up a few times. The chain uses TRBV5-1 and TRBJ1-4; unclear D gene. The length of the CDR3 is 13 residues. Germline V gene lookup returns CDR1 SGHRS and CDR2 YFSETQ. Deletions cut 5 bases from V and 3 bases from J, with 8 bases between. Written as DNA, the CDR3 is TGCGCCAGCAGGGAACTGTCTAATGAAAAACTGTTTTTT. It specifies CASRELSNEKLFF.

This chain links TRBV4-2 with TRBJ1-1; D gene ambiguous. V lost 0 bases and J 3 bases, leaving 11 bases between the germline ends. Germline V gene lookup returns CDR1 LGHNA and CDR2 YNFKEQ. The CDR3 extends over 15 amino acids. DNA for the CDR3: TGTGCCAGCAGCCAAGATGTTGCGGAAGACACTGAAGCTTTCTTT. Translated: CASSQDVAEDTEAFF.

The chain combines TRBV12-3 or TRBV12-4 with TRBJ2-7; D is unresolved. V lost 8 bases, J lost 4 bases, and 6 bases lay in between. This CDR3 is built from 10 residues. This chain's CDR3 is CASPLYEQYF. The DNA of the CDR3 is TGTGCCAGCCCCCTTTACGAGCAGTACTTC.

V is TRBV14 and J is TRBJ1-4; D uncertain. Between the trimmed V and J ends, which lost 1 base and 5 bases, there was a span of 11 bases. The CDR3 contains 15 residues. Germline-derived CDR1 and CDR2 are SGHDN and FVKESK. The CDR3 sequence: CASSQVRSPNEKLFF. CDR3 DNA sequence: TGTGCCAGCAGCCAAGTAAGGAGTCCGAATGAAAAACTGTTTTTT.

The chain has TRBV7-9 and TRBJ1-1; D is ambiguous. Trimming stripped 3 bases from V and 4 bases from J, with 12 bases between. The CDR3 covers 14 residues. CDR1 and CDR2 (germline): SEHNR, FQNEAQ (reference sequence). The CDR3: CASSFKDGSTEAFF. CDR3 coding DNA: TGTGCCAGCAGCTTCAAGGATGGGAGCACTGAAGCTTTCTTT.

This clonotype has more than one count but fewer than ten. The chain is built from TRBV10-3 and TRBJ1-2, with 10 bases fitting TRBD1. Germline V gene sequence: CDR1 ENHRY, CDR2 SYGVKD. J gave up 4 bases and V 2 bases, and 4 bases lay outside the gene matches. The CDR3 is made up of 15 amino acids. The DNA for the CDR3 is TGTGCCATCAGTGAGATTGGACAGGGGGTCTATGGCTACACCTTC. Its protein is CAISEIGQGVYGYTF.